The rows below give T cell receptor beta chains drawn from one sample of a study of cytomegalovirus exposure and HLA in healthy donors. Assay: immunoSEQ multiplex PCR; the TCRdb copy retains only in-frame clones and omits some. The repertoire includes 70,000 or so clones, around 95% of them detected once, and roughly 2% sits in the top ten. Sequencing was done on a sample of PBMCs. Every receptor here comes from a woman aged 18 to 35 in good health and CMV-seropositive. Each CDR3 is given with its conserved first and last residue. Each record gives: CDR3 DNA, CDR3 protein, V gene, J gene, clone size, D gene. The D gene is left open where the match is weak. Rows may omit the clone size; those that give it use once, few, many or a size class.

TGCGCCAGCAGCCAAGACAGGGGGGCGGGGAAACCCCTCCACTTT,CASSQDRGAGKPLHF,TRBV4-3,TRBJ1-6,.,TRBD1
TGTGCCAGCAGCCAAGAGAGACAGGGGAGCTACACCTTC,CASSQERQGSYTF,TRBV4-2,TRBJ1-2,.,TRBD1
TGTGCCAGCGTATACTCCGGGACAGATTACGAGCAGTACTTC,CASVYSGTDYEQYF,TRBV2,TRBJ2-7,once,TRBD1
TGCGCCAGCAGCCAAGGTGCAAGGGACAGTTATTACAATGAGCAGTTCTTC,CASSQGARDSYYNEQFF,TRBV4-1,TRBJ2-1,.,TRBD1
TGTGCCAGCAAGACTAGCGGGGGGAACACCGGGGAGCTGTTTTTT,CASKTSGGNTGELFF,TRBV2,TRBJ2-2,.,TRBD2
TGTGCCAGCAGCTTAGCTGTAGCGGGAACTAGAGGAAGCTATGAGCAGTTCTTC,CASSLAVAGTRGSYEQFF,TRBV7-2,TRBJ2-1,.,TRBD2
TGTGCCAGTAGTATAAGGTGGGGCATGGGCGAGGACACTGAAGCTTTCTTT,CASSIRWGMGEDTEAFF,TRBV19,TRBJ1-1,.,.
TGTGCCTGGAGTCCCGGGGTTCCAGATACGCAGTATTTT,CAWSPGVPDTQYF,TRBV30,TRBJ2-3,once,.
TGTGCCACCAAACAGGGGTTGAACACTGAAGCTTTCTTT,CATKQGLNTEAFF,TRBV5-6,TRBJ1-1,.,TRBD1
TGTGCCAGCAGCTCAGGTTCTGGGGCATTGGACGGCTACACCTTC,CASSSGSGALDGYTF,TRBV7-9,TRBJ1-2,.,.
TGTGCCAGCAGCTACGGACAGGACTATGGCTACACCTTC,CASSYGQDYGYTF,TRBV7-9,TRBJ1-2,.,TRBD1
TGTGCTAGTGGTCGACGACTAGCGGGGGGGGGAGATACGCAGTATTTT,CASGRRLAGGGDTQYF,TRBV12-5,TRBJ2-3,.,TRBD2
TGTGCCACCAGGAGAGGCGGGGAGCTGTTTTTT,CATRRGGELFF,TRBV27,TRBJ2-2,.,.
TGCGCCAGCAGCCAAGCGTACGGGGGGTCCTACAATGAGCAGTTCTTC,CASSQAYGGSYNEQFF,TRBV4-1,TRBJ2-1,.,TRBD2
TGTGCCAGCAGCTTGAGAGGGTCTGATAACTATGGCTACACCTTC,CASSLRGSDNYGYTF,TRBV5-4,TRBJ1-2,.,.
TGTGCCAGCAGCCCCGGGACAGAGCACTACGAGCAGTACTTC,CASSPGTEHYEQYF,TRBV6-1,TRBJ2-7,.,TRBD1
TGTGCCAGCAGCGTAAATCCAGCGGGAGGGCCAATTGGCGAGCAGTACTTC,CASSVNPAGGPIGEQYF,TRBV9,TRBJ2-7,.,TRBD2
TGTGCCAGCAGCATCCGACAGGGAGATACGCAGTATTTT,CASSIRQGDTQYF,TRBV13,TRBJ2-3,.,TRBD1
TGTGCCAGCGGACCGGAGGGGACAGGAGGTGGCTACACCTTC,CASGPEGTGGGYTF,TRBV6-5,TRBJ1-2,.,TRBD1
TGCAGCGCCTGGGGGGGTGATAACACTGAAGCTTTCTTT,CSAWGGDNTEAFF,TRBV29-1,TRBJ1-1,few,.
TGTGCCAGCATACCGGGAGCTACGGGCGAGCAGTACTTC,CASIPGATGEQYF,TRBV11-2,TRBJ2-7,.,.
TGTGCCAGCTCACCATGGTATAGACAGGGTGAAAACACCATATATTTT,CASSPWYRQGENTIYF,TRBV18,TRBJ1-3,once,TRBD1
TGCGCCAGCAGCGTGGGAGGTGGCTACGAGCAGTACTTC,CASSVGGGYEQYF,TRBV5-1,TRBJ2-7,.,.
TGTGCCAGTAGTATCGGGACAGGGTTCCGGGATAACTATGGCTACACCTTC,CASSIGTGFRDNYGYTF,TRBV19,TRBJ1-2,.,TRBD1
TGTGCCAGCAGGCGACAGTATGATGCCTACGAGCAGTACTTC,CASRRQYDAYEQYF,TRBV6-1,TRBJ2-7,.,.
TGTGCCAGCAGTGAGATCCCTATAGCCAAAAACATTCAGTACTTC,CASSEIPIAKNIQYF,TRBV27,TRBJ2-4,.,.
TGCGCCAGCAGCCTTGAAGTCCCGGGACAGGGGAACAATGAGCAGTTCTTC,CASSLEVPGQGNNEQFF,TRBV4-3,TRBJ2-1,few,TRBD1
TGTGCCAGGAAAAGCGGGAGGAGGACAGATACGCAGTATTTT,CARKSGRRTDTQYF,TRBV21-1,TRBJ2-3,.,.
TGCGCCAGCAGCCAATCTAGCGGGGGCACCACAGATACGCAGTATTTT,CASSQSSGGTTDTQYF,TRBV4-3,TRBJ2-3,.,TRBD2
TGTGCCAGCAGTGAAAGGCAGGCCTACGAGCAGTACTTC,CASSERQAYEQYF,TRBV2,TRBJ2-7,once,.
TGTGCCAGCACTGGACAGTCCTCCTACGAGCAGTACTTC,CASTGQSSYEQYF,TRBV6-6,TRBJ2-7,once,.
TGTGCCAGCCGCGAGTTAGGCGGACAAGTGGATCAGCCCCAGCATTTT,CASRELGGQVDQPQHF,TRBV27,TRBJ1-5,.,.
TGTGCCAGCAGTCTACTCGGGGGAGGATCCTACGAGCAGTACTTC,CASSLLGGGSYEQYF,TRBV7-2,TRBJ2-7,.,.
TGTGCCAGCAGCTTTGGACAGAAAAAAGAGACCCAGTACTTC,CASSFGQKKETQYF,TRBV7-2,TRBJ2-5,.,.
TGTGCCAGCAGTCCGGGACAGGGAGGAACTGAAGCTTTCTTT,CASSPGQGGTEAFF,TRBV6-4,TRBJ1-1,.,TRBD1
TGTGCCAGCAGCAAGGGGGTAGGCACAGATACGCAGTATTTT,CASSKGVGTDTQYF,TRBV7-9,TRBJ2-3,.,.
TGTGCCAGCAGCGACAGGGGATACACTGAAGCTTTCTTT,CASSDRGYTEAFF,TRBV27,TRBJ1-1,.,TRBD1
TGTGCCAGCAGTTACTCAGGGCAGGGCAACCAGCCCCAGCATTTT,CASSYSGQGNQPQHF,TRBV6-5,TRBJ1-5,.,.
TGTGCCAGCAGTGGGGGTGGGGACAGGCCACTTTACGAGCAGTACTTC,CASSGGGDRPLYEQYF,TRBV25-1,TRBJ2-7,.,TRBD1
TGTGCCAGCAGCAGACAGGGGGATGAGCAGTTCTTC,CASSRQGDEQFF,TRBV5-4,TRBJ2-1,.,TRBD1
TGCGCCAGCAGCCAACAGGGCATGAACACTGAAGCTTTCTTT,CASSQQGMNTEAFF,TRBV5-1,TRBJ1-1,.,.
TGTGCCAGCAGCTCTACAGGGGGGTCTGAAAAACTGTTTTTT,CASSSTGGSEKLFF,TRBV7-9,TRBJ1-4,once,TRBD1
TGTGCCAGCAGCTTTACCACAGGGTCTACAGATACGCAGTATTTT,CASSFTTGSTDTQYF,TRBV7-9,TRBJ2-3,.,.
TGCGCCAGCAGCCAACTGACAGGGACTAGGGGTTTCAATGAGCAGTTCTTC,CASSQLTGTRGFNEQFF,TRBV5-1,TRBJ2-1,.,.
TGTGCCAGTACCCACACAGGTCTCCAGCCAGATACGCAGTATTTT,CASTHTGLQPDTQYF,TRBV7-8,TRBJ2-3,.,.
TGTGCCAGCAGGCTCGCGGACGGGAACTACGAGCAGTACTTC,CASRLADGNYEQYF,TRBV6-5,TRBJ2-7,.,.